Following are 7 T cell receptor beta chains from one sample sequenced in a study of blood T cell repertoires in COVID-19. Sequencing used immunoSEQ multiplex PCR; TCRdb keeps in-frame clones, though not all of them. Here the sample spans about 190,000 clones, about 86% being singletons. The sequenced sample consisted of peripheral blood. The receptors come from a woman aged 25 to 45 with active or convalescent COVID-19.

This sequence joins TRBV4-2 and TRBJ2-1, with D perhaps TRBD2 (6 bases). The CDR3 is made up of 15 amino acids. V lost 0 bases, J lost 7 bases, and 13 bases lay in between. Germline CDR1 reads LGHNA; CDR2 reads YNFKEQ. CDR3 bases: TGTGCCAGCAGCCAAGATACGGGAGCAGCAAATGAGCAGTTCTTC. Translating it yields CASSQDTGAANEQFF.

This chain joins TRBV3-1 (or the pseudogene TRBV3-2) and TRBJ2-7, with 11 bases lining up with TRBD2. Germline loops: CDR1 LGHDT, CDR2 YNNKEL (reference sequence). The CDR3 sequence is 16 residues long. V gave up 3 bases and J gave up 3 bases; unmatched junction bases: 7. CDR3 amino acids: CASSQGPSGGLYEQYF. The CDR3 DNA follows: TGTGCCAGCAGCCAGGGACCTAGCGGGGGGCTCTACGAGCAGTACTTC.

This clone appeared once. CDR3 in amino acids: CASSGTGTLYGYTF. CDR3 in DNA: TGTGCCAGCAGTGGGACAGGTACTCTCTATGGCTACACCTTC. The chain has TRBV9 and TRBJ1-2, with 8 bases aligning to TRBD1. From germline, CDR1 is SGDLS and CDR2 YYNGEE. The CDR3 runs to 14 residues. The trim removed 5 bases at V and 4 bases at J, leaving 7 bases unmatched.

This clone was detected only once. This chain uses TRBV27 with TRBJ2-7, with 7 nucleotides matching TRBD1. Unmatched junction bases numbered 10, after V lost 6 bases and J lost 2 bases. The CDR3 extends over 15 amino acids. Germline V lookup: CDR1 MNHEY, CDR2 SMNVEV (reference sequence). The CDR3 nucleotides are TGTGCCAGCAGACTCCTACCGGGACAGACCTACGAGCAGTACTTC. Protein product: CASRLLPGQTYEQYF.

The V gene is TRBV3-1 (or the pseudogene TRBV3-2), the J gene TRBJ2-7; D call uncertain. The CDR3 extends over 13 amino acids. Trimming pared 0 bases from V and 4 bases from J, leaving 7 bases between. Germline V lookup: CDR1 LGHDT, CDR2 YNNKEL (reference sequence). This chain's CDR3 is CASSQDGVYEQYF. CDR3 sequence (DNA): TGTGCCAGCAGCCAAGATGGAGTGTACGAGCAGTACTTC.

The V gene is TRBV10-2, the J gene TRBJ2-2; the D gene is possibly TRBD2 (6 bases). Between the trimmed V and J ends, which lost 4 bases and 5 bases, there was a span of 11 bases. Germline V gene data show CDR1 as WSHSY and CDR2 as SAAADI. The CDR3 spans 14 residues. CDR3 bases: TGCGCCAGCAGTGGGGGACTGGATACCGGGGAGCTGTTTTTT. Its translation: CASSGGLDTGELFF.

This clone was seen only once. This rearrangement joins TRBV19 to TRBJ1-1; D is undetermined. Germline values: CDR1 LNHDA, CDR2 SQIVND (reference sequence). This CDR3 is built from 13 residues. The V and J ends lost 7 bases and 0 bases respectively, with 9 bases between them. In nucleotides, the CDR3 is TGTGCCAGTATCTCCCCCCTGAACACTGAAGCTTTCTTT. Its translation: CASISPLNTEAFF.